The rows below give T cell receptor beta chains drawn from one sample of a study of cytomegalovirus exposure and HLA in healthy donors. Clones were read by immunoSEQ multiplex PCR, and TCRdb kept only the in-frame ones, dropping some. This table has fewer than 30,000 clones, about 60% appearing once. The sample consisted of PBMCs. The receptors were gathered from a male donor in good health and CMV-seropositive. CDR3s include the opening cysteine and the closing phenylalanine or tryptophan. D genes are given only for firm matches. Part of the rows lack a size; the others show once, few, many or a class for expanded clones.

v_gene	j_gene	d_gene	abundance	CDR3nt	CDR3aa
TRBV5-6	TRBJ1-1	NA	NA	TGTGCCAGCAGCCAGAGCAGGGGCCAAGCTTTCTTT	CASSQSRGQAFF
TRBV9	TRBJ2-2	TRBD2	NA	TGTGCCAGCAGCGTAGGGGCTAGCGGGAGTCGAAGCACCGGGGAGCTGTTTTTT	CASSVGASGSRSTGELFF
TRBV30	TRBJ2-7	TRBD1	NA	TGTGCCTGGAGTTGGGTAGGGGGCGCTTCCTACGAGCAGTACTTC	CAWSWVGGASYEQYF
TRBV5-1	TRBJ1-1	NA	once	TGCGCCAGCAGCTTGGGGCTGAACACTGAAGCTTTCTTT	CASSLGLNTEAFF
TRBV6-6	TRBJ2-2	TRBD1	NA	TGTGCCAGCAGGGACAGGGTCGGCACCGGGGAGCTGTTTTTT	CASRDRVGTGELFF
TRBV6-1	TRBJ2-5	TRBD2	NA	TGTGCCAGCAGTGGCCTTGGGGCGGGGGAAGAGACCCAGTACTTC	CASSGLGAGEETQYF
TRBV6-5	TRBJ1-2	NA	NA	TGTGCCAGCAGTTACTCCGGGAGGTCAACTAACTATGGCTACACCTTC	CASSYSGRSTNYGYTF
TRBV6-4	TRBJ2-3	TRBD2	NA	TGTGCCAGCAGCTCTAGCGGGGGGGCCGCAGATACGCAGTATTTT	CASSSSGGAADTQYF
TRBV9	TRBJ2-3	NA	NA	TGTGCCAGCAGCCCAACCGGGAGCATGGGTAGTATCACAGATACGCAGTATTTT	CASSPTGSMGSITDTQYF
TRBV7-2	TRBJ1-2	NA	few	TGTGCCAGCAGCCGTGGGGGGGCCGGGGGCTACACCTTC	CASSRGGAGGYTF
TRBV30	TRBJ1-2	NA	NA	TGTGCCTGGAGTGGAGCGGGCTATGGCTACACCTTC	CAWSGAGYGYTF
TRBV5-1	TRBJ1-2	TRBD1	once	TGCGCCAGCAGCCCTCGACAGGGCAGCTATGGCTACACCTTC	CASSPRQGSYGYTF
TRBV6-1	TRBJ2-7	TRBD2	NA	TGTGCCAGCAGTGAGCTAGCGGGAGGGCCTCTATCCGAGCAGTACTTC	CASSELAGGPLSEQYF
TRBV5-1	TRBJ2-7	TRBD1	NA	TGCGCCAGCAGCAGGGGACAGGGCTACGAGCAGTACTTC	CASSRGQGYEQYF
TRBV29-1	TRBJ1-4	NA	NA	TGCAGCGTCAGGGGCATGGAGGATGAAAAACTGTTTTTT	CSVRGMEDEKLFF
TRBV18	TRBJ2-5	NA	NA	TGTGCCAGCTCACCGTTAGACCAAGAGACCCAGTACTTC	CASSPLDQETQYF
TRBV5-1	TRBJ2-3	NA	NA	TGCGCCAGCAGCATACGGAATGGGGCCACAGATACGCAGTATTTT	CASSIRNGATDTQYF
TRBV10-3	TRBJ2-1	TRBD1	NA	TGTGCCATCCGATCGGGACAGGGCCCCTACGAGCAGTTCTTC	CAIRSGQGPYEQFF
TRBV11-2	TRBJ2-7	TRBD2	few	TGTGCCAGCAGCTCGAGGGGACTAGCGGGTTACGAGCAGTACTTC	CASSSRGLAGYEQYF
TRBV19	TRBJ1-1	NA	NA	TGTGCCAGTAGTCTACAGGGTGGCACTGAAGCTTTCTTT	CASSLQGGTEAFF
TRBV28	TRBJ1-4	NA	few	TGTGCCAGCAGTCCGAGTGCTGAAAAACTGTTTTTT	CASSPSAEKLFF
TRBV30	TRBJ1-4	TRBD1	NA	TGTGCCTGGAGGGAACAGGGGCGGAACGAAAAACTGTTTTTT	CAWREQGRNEKLFF
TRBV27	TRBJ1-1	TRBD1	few	TGTGCCAGCAGCATACAGGGGTACACTGAAGCTTTCTTT	CASSIQGYTEAFF
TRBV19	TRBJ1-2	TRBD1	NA	TGTGCCAGTAGTACAGGGACAGCAATTAACTATGGCTACACCTTC	CASSTGTAINYGYTF
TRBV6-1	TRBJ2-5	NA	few	TGTGCCAGCAGTCCTTCCGGGACACCTCACCAGTACTTC	CASSPSGTPHQYF
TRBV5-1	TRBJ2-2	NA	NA	TGCGCCAGCAGCTTGGAGCAGGGGTCGCGTTTTTTT	CASSLEQGSRFF
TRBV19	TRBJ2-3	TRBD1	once	TGTGCCAGTAGTATGTCGACAGGGACAGATACGCAGTATTTT	CASSMSTGTDTQYF
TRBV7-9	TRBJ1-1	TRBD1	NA	TGTGCCAGCAGCCTAGGGACAGGGGCGGACACTGAAGCTTTCTTT	CASSLGTGADTEAFF
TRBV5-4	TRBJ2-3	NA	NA	TGTGCCAGCAGCACTAGCACAGATACGCAGTATTTT	CASSTSTDTQYF
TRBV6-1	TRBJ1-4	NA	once	TGTGCCAGCAGTGAAACTAGCAGCGGAGGGGAAAAACTGTTTTTT	CASSETSSGGEKLFF
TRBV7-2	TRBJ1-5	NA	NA	TGTGCCAGCAGCTACTCGACAGTGAAGCGCCAGCATTTT	CASSYSTVKRQHF
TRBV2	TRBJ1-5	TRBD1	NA	TGTGCCAGCAGTACAGAGACAGGGGGTAATCAGCCCCAGCATTTT	CASSTETGGNQPQHF
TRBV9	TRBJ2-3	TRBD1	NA	TGTGCCAGCAGCCCTAGCCTTCTAGGGGGCGAAGATACGCAGTATTTT	CASSPSLLGGEDTQYF
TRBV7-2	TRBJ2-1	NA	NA	TGTGCCAGCAGCGCGGGTCCGTACTACAATGAGCAGTTCTTC	CASSAGPYYNEQFF
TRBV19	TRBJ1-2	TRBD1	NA	TGTGCCAGTAGTATTGGACAGGGAGTCAGGGCTGGCTACACCTTC	CASSIGQGVRAGYTF
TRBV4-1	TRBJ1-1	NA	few	TGCGCCAGCAGCCAAGATCCGCGATTGAACACTGAAGCTTTCTTT	CASSQDPRLNTEAFF
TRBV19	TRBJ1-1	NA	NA	TGTGCCAGTAGTCTTCAGTCCGGTACGGGTGAGGCTTTCTTT	CASSLQSGTGEAFF
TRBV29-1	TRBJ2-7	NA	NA	TGCAGCGTCCTGTCACAGGGATCGGAGCAGTACTTC	CSVLSQGSEQYF
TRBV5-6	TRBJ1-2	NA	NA	TGTGCCAGCAGCTTAGACACCTACTATGGCTACACCTTC	CASSLDTYYGYTF
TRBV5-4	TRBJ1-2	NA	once	TGTGCCAGCTCACGGGACACTGGCTACACCTTC	CASSRDTGYTF
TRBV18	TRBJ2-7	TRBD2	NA	TGTGCCAGCTCACCAGGGGAAGGACTAGCGGGAGAGCAGTACTTC	CASSPGEGLAGEQYF
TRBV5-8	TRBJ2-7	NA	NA	TGTGCCAGCAGCTTAGGACAGCACTACGAGCAGTACTTC	CASSLGQHYEQYF
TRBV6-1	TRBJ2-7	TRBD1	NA	TGTGCCATAAAGGACAGGTCCGCCTACGAGCAGTACTTC	CAIKDRSAYEQYF
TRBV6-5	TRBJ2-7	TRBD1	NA	TGTGCCAGCAGCCGGGACAGGGGGCTGGGAGAGCAGTACTTC	CASSRDRGLGEQYF
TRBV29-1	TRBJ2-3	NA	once	TGCAGCGTTGCAGGCTTCAATCAGCCCCAGTATTTT	CSVAGFNQPQYF
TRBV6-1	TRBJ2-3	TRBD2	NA	TGTGCCAGCGAGCGGGGGGCCGACACAGATACGCAGTATTTT	CASERGADTDTQYF
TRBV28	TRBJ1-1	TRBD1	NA	TGTGCCAGCAGTTTAACACAGGGGTTGTTCACTGAAGCTTTCTTT	CASSLTQGLFTEAFF
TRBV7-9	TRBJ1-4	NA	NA	TGTGCCAGCAGCTTCCGGGAGGTTGCAACTAATGAAAAACTGTTTTTT	CASSFREVATNEKLFF
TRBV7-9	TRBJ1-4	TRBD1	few	TGTGCCAGCAGCGTGGGACAGTATGAAAAACTGTTTTTT	CASSVGQYEKLFF
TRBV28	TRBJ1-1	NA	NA	TGTGCCGGTCAGGAGGACTTAAGGAACACTGAAGCTTTCTTT	CAGQEDLRNTEAFF
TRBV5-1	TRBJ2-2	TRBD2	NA	TGCGCCAGCAGACCCGGGACTAGCGGGAGGATCGGGGAGCTGTTTTTT	CASRPGTSGRIGELFF
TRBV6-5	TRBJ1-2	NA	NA	TGTGCCAGCAGTTACCAGGGCTATGGCTACACCTTC	CASSYQGYGYTF
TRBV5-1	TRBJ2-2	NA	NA	TGCGCCAGCACCACCTCCTCCGGGAACACCGGGGAGCTGTTTTTT	CASTTSSGNTGELFF
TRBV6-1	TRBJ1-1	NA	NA	TGTGCCAGTCGCCCGACAGCCTCGAACACTGAAGCTTTCTTT	CASRPTASNTEAFF
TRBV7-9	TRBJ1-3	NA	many	TGTGCCAGCAGCTTAGCACAGGGCTCTGGAAACACCATATATTTT	CASSLAQGSGNTIYF